This T cell receptor beta chain was identified during a study of radiotherapy plus CTLA-4 blockade in lung cancer. Regarding the study as a whole: Blood-borne expansion of tumor-derived TCR clones followed radiotherapy plus ipilimumab.

A note on this clone: Its matching antigen is unknown. Without the conserved terminal phenylalanine or tryptophan, this CDR3 likely stems from a read error. The limits of the CDR3 on the DNA are not certain, so only TCRdb's listed CDR3 is given.

Chemo-refractory metastatic non-small-cell lung cancer patients underwent focal radiation alongside CTLA-4 blockade with ipilimumab. Libraries were prepared by immunoSEQ multiplex PCR; TCRdb keeps only in-frame clonotypes and omits some of them. The sample records about 73,000 clones, more than 75% being singletons. The CDR3 length equals 11 residues, ends included. The clonotype originates from a human donor with non-small cell lung cancer that progressed on radiotherapy plus ipilimumab. The specimen comprised peripheral blood, sampled from a patient treated with radiotherapy plus ipilimumab. V usage is TRBV21-1 and J usage is TRBJ2-7. TRBV21-1 is labeled a pseudogene. Here the CDR3 reads CASSKDGDSRG.